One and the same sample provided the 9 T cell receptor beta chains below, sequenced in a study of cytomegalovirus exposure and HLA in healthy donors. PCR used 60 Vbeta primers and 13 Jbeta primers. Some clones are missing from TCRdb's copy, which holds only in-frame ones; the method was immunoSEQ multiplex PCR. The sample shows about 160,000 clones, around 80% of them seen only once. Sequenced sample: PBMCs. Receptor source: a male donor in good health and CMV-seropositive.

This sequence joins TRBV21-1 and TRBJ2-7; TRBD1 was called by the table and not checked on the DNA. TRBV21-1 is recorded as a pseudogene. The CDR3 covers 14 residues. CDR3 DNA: TGTGCCAGCAGCAAAGAGGGACAGAGCTACGAGCAGTACTTC. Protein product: CASSKEGQSYEQYF.

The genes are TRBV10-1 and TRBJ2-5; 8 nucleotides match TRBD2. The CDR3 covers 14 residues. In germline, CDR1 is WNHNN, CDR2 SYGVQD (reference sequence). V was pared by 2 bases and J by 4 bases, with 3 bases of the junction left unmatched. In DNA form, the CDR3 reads TGCGCCAGCAGTGAGGGGACTAGTGGAGAGACCCAGTACTTC. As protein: CASSEGTSGETQYF.

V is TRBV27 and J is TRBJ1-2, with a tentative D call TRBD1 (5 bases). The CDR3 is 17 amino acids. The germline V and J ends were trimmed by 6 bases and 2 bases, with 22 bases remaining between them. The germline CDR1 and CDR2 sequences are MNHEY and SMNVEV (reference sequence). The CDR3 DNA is TGTGCCAGCAGCCACGACGGGCAGGGAAGGTCCAACTATGGCTACACCTTC. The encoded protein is CASSHDGQGRSNYGYTF.

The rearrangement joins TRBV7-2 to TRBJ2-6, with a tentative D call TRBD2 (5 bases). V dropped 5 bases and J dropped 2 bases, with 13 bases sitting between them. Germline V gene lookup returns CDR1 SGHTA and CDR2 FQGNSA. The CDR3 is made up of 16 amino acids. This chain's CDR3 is CASSLTSGTGANVLTF. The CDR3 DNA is TGTGCCAGCAGCCTAACTTCGGGGACTGGGGCCAACGTCCTGACTTTC.

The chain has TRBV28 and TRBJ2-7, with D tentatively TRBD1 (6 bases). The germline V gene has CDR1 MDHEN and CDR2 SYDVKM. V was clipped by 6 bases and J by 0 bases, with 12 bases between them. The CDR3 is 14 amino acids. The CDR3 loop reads CASRFRQVSYEQYF. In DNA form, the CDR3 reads TGTGCCAGCAGGTTCAGACAGGTCTCCTACGAGCAGTACTTC.

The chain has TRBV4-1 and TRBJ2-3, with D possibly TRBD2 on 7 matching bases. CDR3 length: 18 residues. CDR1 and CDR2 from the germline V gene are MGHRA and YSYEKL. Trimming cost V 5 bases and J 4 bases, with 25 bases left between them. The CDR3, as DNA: TGCGCCAGCAGCTTTCCCAAAAAAGGGGGGGGGCCCGCAGATACGCAGTATTTT. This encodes CASSFPKKGGGPADTQYF.

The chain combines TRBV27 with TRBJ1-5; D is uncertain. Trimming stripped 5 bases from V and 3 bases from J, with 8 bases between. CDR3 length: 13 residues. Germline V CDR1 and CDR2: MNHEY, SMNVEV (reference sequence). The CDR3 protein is CASSRQVNQPQHF. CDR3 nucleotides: TGTGCCAGCAGTAGACAAGTCAATCAGCCCCAGCATTTT.

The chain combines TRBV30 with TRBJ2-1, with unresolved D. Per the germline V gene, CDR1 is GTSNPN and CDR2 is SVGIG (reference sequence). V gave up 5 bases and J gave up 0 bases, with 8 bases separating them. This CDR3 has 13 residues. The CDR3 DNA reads TGTGCCTGGGCTTTGAGCTCCTACAATGAGCAGTTCTTC. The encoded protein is CAWALSSYNEQFF.

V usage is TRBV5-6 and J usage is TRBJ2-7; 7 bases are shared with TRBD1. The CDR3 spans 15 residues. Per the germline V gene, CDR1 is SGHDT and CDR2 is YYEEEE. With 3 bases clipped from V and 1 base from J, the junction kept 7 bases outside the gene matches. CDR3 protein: CASSSSGTASYEQYF. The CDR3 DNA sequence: TGTGCCAGCAGCTCATCCGGGACAGCTTCCTACGAGCAGTACTTC.